This T cell receptor beta chain was observed in a study of cytomegalovirus exposure and HLA in healthy donors. The germline V gene has CDR1 MDHEN and CDR2 SYDVKM. CDR3 length: 13 amino acids. After removal of 6 bases from V and 3 bases from J, the junction contained 5 bases not matched to a gene. In the case of this clone: Its specificity is unknown.

PCR was performed using 60 Vbeta and 13 Jbeta primers. Clones were read by immunoSEQ multiplex PCR, and TCRdb kept only the in-frame ones, dropping some. The sample holds 200,000 or so clones; around 86% are singletons and the top ten take around 3%. General observations from the study: What was likely a sequencing artifact was a cluster of highly shared sequence variants. It was taken for granted in presence/absence analyses that sequencing depth across donors was roughly uniform.

The rearrangement uses TRBV28 and TRBJ2-7; 7 nucleotides align to TRBD1. Sequences were obtained from PBMCs. This clonotype originated in a middle-aged woman in good health and CMV-seronegative. CDR3: CASRPGQFYEQYF. The DNA for the CDR3 is TGTGCCAGCAGACCGGGACAGTTCTACGAGCAGTACTTC.